This T cell receptor (beta chain) appears in the sequencing data of a study of identical twins. Study results and limitations: With abundant cord blood beta clonotypes, insertions were fewer; memory repertoires showed no such pattern. Possibly, invariant MAIT and iNKT cells partly confounded zero-insertion analyses.

V was pared by 4 bases and J by 7 bases, with 13 bases between. This CDR3 is built from 13 residues. This clonotype was observed at least ten times. Its antigen is currently unknown. One entry per CDR3 protein, called by TCRdb with MiXCR from the 5' RACE reads. The sample contains roughly 710,000 distinct CDR3 sequences, around 6% of which appear only once. The receptor was derived from a young man in good health. The V and J genes are TRBV12-3 or TRBV12-4 and TRBJ1-2; no firm D call. Sequencing was performed on naive T cells sorted from blood. CDR3 coding DNA: TGTGCCAGCAGTTCTTCCCCCCTTGGTGGCTACACCTTC. It translates to CASSSSPLGGYTF.